This TCR beta chain was captured in a study of T-cell memory formation after mild COVID-19. TCRdb redid the calling of the 5' RACE reads with MiXCR, one entry per CDR3 protein. The sample consists of 450,000 to 700,000 distinct CDR3 sequences, about a sixth of them appearing once. CDR1 is PRHDT and CDR2 is FYEKMQ in the germline V gene (reference sequence). V lost 0 bases and J 0 bases, leaving 8 bases between the germline ends. This CDR3 region has 16 residues. About this clonotype itself: What it recognizes is unknown.

General observations from the study: Pre-infection memory carried some responding clones, suggesting that cross-reactive memory joined. Specificity for SARS-CoV-2 was not confirmed among the second-wave clones peaking on day 37. Later expanders leaned toward CD4+, whereas clones contracting from day 15 to 85 were balanced CD4/CD8.

Sequencing was done on a sample of PBMCs or a T cell subset sorted from them (not recorded which). This receptor was taken from an adult woman who had mild COVID-19 (a few samples of this study predate the infection). Cell type and time point are not known. The rearrangement links TRBV13 to TRBJ1-4; TRBD1 might be the D (5 bases). CDR3 in amino acids: CASSLGLTATNEKLFF. CDR3 bases: TGTGCCAGCAGCTTAGGCCTGACAGCAACTAATGAAAAACTGTTTTTT.